Described below is a single T cell receptor (beta chain) sequence and its context. The target antigen is unknown. Treatment: oral pan-JAK inhibitor, 5-10 mg twice daily. Extracted from the samples, RNA was reverse transcribed into cDNA to serve as the sequencing template. TCRdb keeps only in-frame clones here, not all; method: immunoSEQ multiplex PCR. This table holds 150,000 to 200,000 clones, over 55% found once. CDR1 is LGHNA, CDR2 YSLEER, per germline. V was clipped by 4 bases and J by 4 bases; unmatched bases: 11. The CDR3 is 17 residues long. The record originates from a study of CD8+ T cells in alopecia areata. The overall study: Treatment of the treated patients consisted of oral tofacitinib, 5 to 10 mg twice daily.

Study results and limitations: Alopecia totalis/universalis scalp especially showed more expanded CD8+ clones than normal scalp. There was only one nonresponder, so it was unclear how baseline CD8+ expansion relates to response.

The receptor was derived from a human donor with alopecia areata. The sample consisted of CD4+ T cells sorted from blood, taken at week 24, from a patient treated with tofacitinib. The J gene is TRBJ2-5, the V gene TRBV4-3; TRBD1 aligns across 11 bases. In nucleotides, the CDR3 is TGCGCCAGCAGCCTGGGAGATACTGGGACAGGGGGAGAGACCCAGTACTTC. Translated, it gives CASSLGDTGTGGETQYF.